Each of the 22 T cell receptor beta chains below was sequenced from the same sample in a study of metastatic and nonmetastatic thyroid tumors. TCRdb re-called the PCR reads with MiXCR. The data hold about 38,000 clones, with 25% to 30% observed a single time. Each patient came to thyroid surgery without any prior treatment (of any kind). The sample was blood. These receptors came from a male donor with papillary thyroid cancer or a benign thyroid nodule (not recorded which). Some clones in this sample may be carry-over from other donors' samples.

The CDR3 DNA reads as TGCAGTGTTAAAAGGGGGGGCAATCAGCCCCAGCATTTT. Residues: CSVKRGGNQPQHF. The chain has TRBV20-1 and TRBJ1-5, with D possibly being TRBD1 (6 bases). Trimming left V 7 bases short and J 2 bases short, with 12 bases between. Germline lookup yields CDR1 DFQATT and CDR2 SNEGSKA (reference sequence). The CDR3 sequence is 13 residues long.

This clone was observed a few times. The chain is built from TRBV10-2 and TRBJ2-1; D ambiguous. The ends were cut back, 5 bases at V and 0 bases at J, with 14 bases in the middle. The CDR3 has 16 residues. In germline, CDR1 is WSHSY, CDR2 SAAADI. The DNA for the CDR3 is TGCGCCAGCAGTTCAAGTATACGGATCTCCTACAATGAGCAGTTCTTC. Amino acids: CASSSSIRISYNEQFF.

This clone was found many times. The chain joins TRBV28 to TRBJ2-1; 8 bases agree with TRBD1. Germline values: CDR1 MDHEN, CDR2 SYDVKM. The CDR3 has 15 amino acids. The trim removed 2 bases at V and 7 bases at J, leaving 7 bases unmatched. This CDR3 is CASSLRAGGKNEQFF. In DNA form, the CDR3 reads TGTGCCAGCAGTTTAAGGGCAGGGGGCAAGAATGAGCAGTTCTTC.

The rearrangement links TRBV5-1 to TRBJ1-1; no firm D call. Germline V gene sequence: CDR1 SGHRS, CDR2 YFSETQ. Between the trimmed V and J ends, which lost 0 bases and 2 bases, there was a span of 14 bases. The CDR3 contains 16 residues. CDR3 DNA: TGCGCCAGCAGCTTGGCCGTCGCGGTTCCCAACACTGAAGCTTTCTTT. Its translation is CASSLAVAVPNTEAFF. Full variable domain (missing parts from reference TRBV5-1 and TRBJ1-1): KAGVTQTPRYLIKTRGQQVTLSCSPISGHRSVSWYQQTPGQGLQFLFEYFSETQRNKGNFPGRFSGRQFSNSRSEMNVSTLELGDSALYLCASSLAVAVPNTEAFFGQGTRLTVV.

This clone was detected once. The V call is TRBV3-1, the J call TRBJ2-7, with 12 bases lining up with TRBD1. Germline V gene data show CDR1 as LGHDT and CDR2 as YNNKEL (reference sequence). V dropped 4 bases and J dropped 3; count of bases not matched to a gene: 7. The CDR3 spans 16 residues. CDR3 protein: CASSRGQGAFHYEQYF. In DNA form, the CDR3 reads TGTGCCAGCAGCCGGGGACAGGGGGCATTCCACTACGAGCAGTACTTC.

This clone was seen a few times. V usage is TRBV11-2 and J usage is TRBJ1-2, with 9 bases that match TRBD1. CDR1 and CDR2 from the germline V gene are SGHAT and FQNNGV. This CDR3 is 14 amino acids long. V dropped 5 bases and J dropped 2; count of bases not matched to a gene: 3. CDR3 coding DNA: TGTGCCAGCAGCCAACAGGGGGCGAACTATGGCTACACCTTC. It is translated as CASSQQGANYGYTF.

The chain employs TRBV2 and TRBJ2-3; D unclear. Trimming took off 6 bases at V and 2 bases at J, with 9 bases between the two ends. From germline, CDR1 is SNHLY and CDR2 FYNNEI. The CDR3 sequence is 13 residues long. CDR3 region: CASRSFDTDTQYF. The CDR3 DNA follows: TGTGCCAGCAGGTCTTTCGACACAGATACGCAGTATTTT.

This clone is classed as medium-sized. This rearrangement joins TRBV27 to TRBJ1-3, with 7 bases matching TRBD1. CDR1 is MNHEY and CDR2 is SMNVEV in the germline V gene (reference sequence). The CDR3 sequence is 15 residues long. V trimming: 4 bases; J trimming: 8 bases; junction bases outside the gene matches: 11. The CDR3 sequence: CASSSQGVPSDTIYF. The DNA for the CDR3 is TGTGCCAGCAGTTCCCAGGGGGTCCCCTCGGACACCATATATTTT.

This clone has a count of ten or more. This clone may be a read error of a much larger clone one base away. Other DNA sequences in this sample translate to the same CDR3. The chain employs TRBV19 and TRBJ1-3; D is unclear. This CDR3 has 14 amino acids. Trimming shortened V by 4 bases and J by 1 base, and 8 bases separated the two germline ends. The germline gives CDR1 LNHDA, CDR2 SQIVND (reference sequence). The CDR3 nucleotides are TGTGCCAGTAGTAGGCAAGAGTCTGGAAACACCATATATTTT. It translates to CASSRQESGNTIYF.

The chain couples TRBV4-1 to TRBJ2-7; 11 nucleotides agree with TRBD2. Germline CDR1 reads MGHRA; CDR2 reads YSYEKL. V lost 0 bases to trimming and J lost 3 bases; unmatched junction nucleotides: 4. CDR3 length equals 16 residues. The CDR3 sequence is CASSQDRTSGSYEQYF. The DNA of the CDR3 is TGCGCCAGCAGCCAAGATAGAACTAGCGGGAGCTACGAGCAGTACTTC.

This clone was picked up a small number of times. The chain recombines TRBV27 with TRBJ2-7, with TRBD2 matching 7 bases. J gave up 0 bases and V 6 bases, and 8 bases lay outside the gene matches. The germline gives CDR1 MNHEY, CDR2 SMNVEV (reference sequence). The CDR3 has 15 residues. The CDR3 nucleotides are TGTGCCAGCAGCACCCGCGGGGGACTCTCCTACGAGCAGTACTTC. Translating it yields CASSTRGGLSYEQYF.

The chain links TRBV4-3 to TRBJ1-4; a weak D match, TRBD1 (5 bases). The CDR3 is 15 residues long. Germline V gene lookup returns CDR1 LGHNA and CDR2 YSLEER. The ends were cut back, 1 base at V and 5 bases at J, with 11 bases in the middle. For the CDR3, the DNA is TGCGCCAGCAGCCAAGCCCCGGGACGGAATGAAAAACTGTTTTTT. This encodes CASSQAPGRNEKLFF.

This chain links TRBV2 with TRBJ2-7; TRBD2 is a possible D gene (6 bases). Germline assignment: CDR1 SNHLY and CDR2 FYNNEI. CDR3 length equals 12 residues. V was pared by 7 bases and J by 6 bases, with 13 bases between. The CDR3 protein is CASKGAGPEQYF. The CDR3 DNA reads TGTGCCAGCAAAGGGGCGGGACCCGAGCAGTACTTC.

In its sample, this clone was seen many times. This chain links TRBV2 with TRBJ1-5, with D possibly TRBD1 on 5 matching bases. V was pared by 7 bases and J by 0 bases, with 10 bases between. Per germline, CDR1 SNHLY and CDR2 FYNNEI. This CDR3 region has 14 residues. CDR3 sequence (DNA): TGTGCCAGCACCGGGACCTTTAGCAATCAGCCCCAGCATTTT. It specifies CASTGTFSNQPQHF.

This clone was seen at least ten times. The genes are TRBV20-1 and TRBJ2-1, with D perhaps assigned TRBD1 or TRBD2 (5 bases each). The CDR3 has 13 residues. The germline gives CDR1 DFQATT, CDR2 SNEGSKA (reference sequence). The V end was cut by 5 bases, the J end by 7 bases, with 15 bases between. CDR3 loop: CSAARMWGNEQFF. In DNA form, the CDR3 reads TGCAGTGCTGCGCGGATGTGGGGGAATGAGCAGTTCTTC.

The chain couples TRBV7-2 to TRBJ2-1; 15 nucleotides line up with TRBD2. This CDR3 region has 14 residues. With V trimmed by 4 bases and J by 15 bases, 7 bases remained unmatched. CDR1 and CDR2 from the germline V gene are SGHTA and FQGNSA. The CDR3 loop is CASSSAGTSGGRFF. The CDR3 coding sequence is TGTGCCAGCAGCTCAGCCGGGACTAGCGGGGGGAGGTTCTTC.

The chain has TRBV6-1 and TRBJ1-5, with 9 bases fitting TRBD1. Germline trimming cut 3 bases from V and 6 bases from J; bases unmatched to any gene: 6. CDR1 MNHNS and CDR2 SASEGT come from the germline V gene. The CDR3 length is 15 residues. In DNA form, the CDR3 reads TGTGCCAGCAGTGAGATAGGGACAGGGCTTCAGCCCCAGCATTTT. It translates to CASSEIGTGLQPQHF.

Only a few counts were recorded for this clone. The V gene is TRBV6-1, the J gene TRBJ2-7; tentative D call: TRBD2 (6 bases). The CDR3 is 15 residues long. V lost 4 bases and J 0 bases, leaving 13 bases between the germline ends. CDR1 and CDR2 (germline): MNHNS, SASEGT. CDR3 sequence (DNA): TGTGCCAGCAGTGTGGCGGGACTCAGCTCCTACGAGCAGTACTTC. It yields the protein CASSVAGLSSYEQYF.

This clone was recorded at least ten times. The chain combines TRBV28 with TRBJ2-1; D possibly corresponds to TRBD2 (5 bases). V was clipped by 7 bases and J by 10 bases, with 23 bases between them. Germline-derived CDR1 and CDR2 are MDHEN and SYDVKM. This CDR3 has 15 amino acids. CDR3 nucleotides: TGTGCCAGCACCTTAAGGGAGTTTGCCTTACACGAGCAGTTCTTC. Translated: CASTLREFALHEQFF.

By its share, this clone is medium-sized. This sequence joins TRBV28 and TRBJ2-1; 9 bases map to TRBD2. V lost 6 bases, J lost 6 bases, and 9 bases stayed unmatched. Germline CDR1 and CDR2: MDHEN and SYDVKM. The CDR3 spans 15 residues. The CDR3 DNA is TGTGCCAGCAGGCCAGCGGGAGGCGAGGTCAATGAGCAGTTCTTC. It codes for CASRPAGGEVNEQFF.

This clone was observed at least ten times. CDR3: CASGAYNVLNQPQHF. The CDR3 DNA follows: TGTGCCAGCGGCGCGTACAATGTTTTGAATCAGCCCCAGCATTTT. The rearrangement links TRBV6-1 to TRBJ1-5; D unclear. V lost 8 bases and J 4 bases, leaving 18 bases between the germline ends. Germline CDR1 MNHNS, CDR2 SASEGT. There are 15 residues in the CDR3.

The rearrangement uses TRBV7-2 and TRBJ2-7; 7 positions agree with TRBD2. J lost 3 bases, V lost 0 bases, and 14 bases had no gene match. Germline V gene sequence: CDR1 SGHTA, CDR2 FQGNSA. The CDR3 sequence is 18 residues long. Here the CDR3 DNA reads TGTGCCAGCAGCTTAGCGGCGGACTTTGGGAGGGGAGACTACGAGCAGTACTTC. As protein: CASSLAADFGRGDYEQYF.